This T cell receptor beta chain is from a study of OX40 agonist ivuxolimab in advanced cancers. Describing the broader study: Ivuxolimab, which targeted the costimulatory receptor OX40 (CD134), was an agonistic, fully human IgG2 monoclonal antibody. Intravenous ivuxolimab was administered to patients every 2 weeks at six dose levels: 0.01, 0.1, 0.3, 1.5, 3 and 10 mg/kg. Of the approximately 54 patients in dose escalation, around 19 had hepatocellular carcinoma, around 15 had melanoma, 9 had renal cell carcinoma and 9 had head and neck cancer. The dose-escalation cohort was 82.7% male with a mean age of roughly 62 years, ranging from roughly 23 to 90. Patients were allowed to have had prior anti-PD-1, anti-PD-L1 or anti-CTLA-4 therapy, and roughly 40% of the dose-escalation patients had previously received checkpoint inhibitors. Partial responses occurred in three dose-escalation patients: two with cutaneous melanoma and one with hepatocellular carcinoma. Peripheral TCRbeta sequencing was intended to test whether TCR sequence diversity was altered and clonal T-cell expansion was caused by ivuxolimab. The paper describes the monotherapy dose-escalation part (N of about 52 patients) of the phase I trial of ivuxolimab.

Beyond this particular receptor, the publication reports: After ivuxolimab, expanded clones were on average more numerous among CD8+ T cells than among CD4+ T cells. Clonal expansion of both CD4+ and CD8+ blood T cells was observed from baseline to week 6 at doses 0.1 to 3.0 mg/kg. In the 0.1-3.0 mg/kg groups, partial responders had among the lowest normalized peripheral clonal expansion, particularly in CD8+ T cells. Low levels of normalized T-cell clonal expansion were also seen in some nonresponding patients. Which antigens the clonally expanded peripheral T cells were specific for was not determined.

Patients with autoimmune disease history or receiving systemic immunosuppression were excluded from the trial. Peripheral blood for TCR sequencing was drawn from every dose cohort at baseline, at cycle 4 day 1 and at cycle 7 day 1. Samples came from an open-label, multicenter, first-in-human phase I dose-escalation trial of ivuxolimab. Adults with locally advanced or metastatic melanoma, renal cell, hepatocellular, or head and neck squamous cell carcinoma were enrolled in the trial. Before TCR sequencing, CD4+ T cells and CD8+ T cells from peripheral blood were sorted into separate populations. In this sample, this clone turned up once. What this receptor recognizes is not known. Qualities for individual bases were not recorded, and no much larger clone is one base off. CDR1 SGHTA and CDR2 FQGTGA were looked up in the germline V gene. Its CDR3 holds 17 amino acids, cysteine through phenylalanine. This entry keeps only the CDR3 DNA: 51 bases, framed from base 1. V sheds 1 base and J sheds 3 bases, leaving 18 bases between their ends.

To sequence the TCRbeta CDR3 region, genomic DNA was isolated from the sorted cells. The immunoSEQ Assay was used to sequence the TCRbeta CDR3 regions. TCRdb took this table from immuneACCESS and kept in-frame rearrangements with V and J called. Such tables lack part of the clones; where checked against another copy, unresolved V genes explain under half of the gap, and the rest is unexplained. Recorded for this sample are about 53,000 clones; more than 70% of them occurred a single time. Approximately 4.2% of the sample rests with the top ten. Material: CD4+ or CD8+ T cells sorted from blood, obtained in a trial of the OX40 agonist ivuxolimab. The receptor comes from an adult with an advanced solid tumor such as melanoma, head and neck, liver or kidney cancer. This sequence uses TRBV7-3 and TRBJ1-1; perhaps TRBD1 is the D gene, with 6 bases matching. The bases read TGTGCCAGCAGCTTAAGCTCCCCGGGGGCAGGGGACACTGAAGCTTTCTTT. It specifies CASSLSSPGAGDTEAFF.